The source of this TCR beta chain is a study of blood T cell repertoires in COVID-19. Generated by immunoSEQ multiplex PCR, the TCRdb table keeps only in-frame clones and is missing some. There are about 270,000 clones in the sample; 80% to 90% occur only once, and about 2.2% lies in the top ten. This CDR3 has 17 amino acids. From germline, CDR1 is SNHLY and CDR2 FYNNEI. V trimming: 4 bases; J trimming: 3 bases; junction bases outside the gene matches: 10. The specimen was PBMCs or T cells enriched from blood (not recorded which). This rearrangement joins TRBV2 to TRBJ2-1; 9 bases are a match to TRBD2. The source of this sequence is a woman aged 18 to 35 who had recovered from COVID-19. DNA for the CDR3: TGTGCCAGCAGTGTCCCGGGCGGGGGGGCTGTCTACAATGAGCAGTTCTTC. It translates to CASSVPGGGAVYNEQFF.